The 18 T cell receptor beta chains below all came from one sample that was sequenced in a study of T cell responses to AZD1222 COVID-19 vaccine. Repertoires were generated with immunoSEQ multiplex PCR, while TCRdb's copy carries only in-frame clones and drops some. The data contain 200,000 to 250,000 clones, about 94% of them seen just once; the ten biggest clones take up over 1.5%. Sequences were derived from peripheral blood, sampled 28 days after the second dose of the MenACWY control vaccine. The source of these receptors is an adult who received the MenACWY meningococcal vaccine as a control.

V gene TRBV3-1 (or the pseudogene TRBV3-2) combines with J gene TRBJ1-2, with D possibly TRBD1 on 5 matching bases. The V gene lost 2 bases and the J gene lost 4 bases, with 11 bases spanning the gap. This CDR3 contains 14 residues. CDR1 and CDR2 from the germline V gene are LGHDT and YNNKEL (reference sequence). The CDR3 sequence: CASSQPDRLYGYTF. The CDR3 DNA sequence: TGTGCCAGCAGCCAACCTGACAGACTCTATGGCTACACCTTC.

The gene calls are TRBV28 and TRBJ2-3; D unclear. Germline V gene lookup returns CDR1 MDHEN and CDR2 SYDVKM. V was pared by 9 bases and J by 1 base, with 11 bases between. The length of the CDR3 is 13 residues. CDR3 nucleotides: TGTGCCAGACTAATTGAGGGCACAGATACGCAGTATTTT. It is translated as CARLIEGTDTQYF.

The CDR3 DNA reads TGTGCCAGCAGCGTAGTGTGGCAGGGGGCGAGTGAAGCTTTCTTT. It encodes CASSVVWQGASEAFF. The chain joins TRBV9 to TRBJ1-1, with TRBD1 matching over 8 bases. V shed 0 bases and J 7 bases; nucleotides not matched to a gene: 8. Per the germline V gene, CDR1 is SGDLS and CDR2 is YYNGEE. The CDR3 contains 15 residues.

The rearrangement uses TRBV19 and TRBJ2-6; D is uncertain. V lost 3 bases, J lost 1 base, and 10 bases lay in between. CDR1 is LNHDA and CDR2 is SQIVND in the germline V gene (reference sequence). The CDR3 loop spans 16 amino acids. CDR3 loop: CASSILRVSGANVLTF. In DNA, the CDR3 is TGTGCCAGTAGTATCCTTCGGGTTTCTGGGGCCAACGTCCTGACTTTC.

The rearrangement joins TRBV27 to TRBJ2-3; no clear D gene. The CDR3 length is 12 residues. Germline V CDR1 and CDR2: MNHEY, SMNVEV (reference sequence). Trimming took off 4 bases at V and 5 bases at J, with 7 bases between the two ends. CDR3 in DNA: TGTGCCAGCAGTTCCGCCGGAGATACGCAGTATTTT. Translating it yields CASSSAGDTQYF.

V usage is TRBV2 and J usage is TRBJ2-1; D unresolved. The length of the CDR3 is 13 residues. Germline values: CDR1 SNHLY, CDR2 FYNNEI. Trimming shortened V by 0 bases and J by 8 bases, and 8 bases separated the two germline ends. In DNA form, the CDR3 reads TGTGCCAGCAGTGAAGCGCGAGGAGATGAGCAGTTCTTC. It is translated as CASSEARGDEQFF.

This sequence joins TRBV5-1 and TRBJ2-5; D might be TRBD1 (6 bases). The V gene lost 7 bases and the J gene lost 5 bases, with 18 bases spanning the gap. The germline gives CDR1 SGHRS, CDR2 YFSETQ. The CDR3 consists of 14 residues. The CDR3 DNA reads as TGCGCCAGCTTCGGACAGCCCTCCAGCGAGACCCAGTACTTC. Amino acid sequence: CASFGQPSSETQYF.

The gene calls are TRBV27 and TRBJ2-5; possibly TRBD1 or TRBD2 for D (5 bases each). The CDR3 loop spans 14 amino acids. Trimming pared 6 bases from V and 1 base from J, leaving 12 bases between. Germline CDR1 reads MNHEY; CDR2 reads SMNVEV (reference sequence). CDR3 sequence (DNA): TGTGCCAGCAGCTTCGGGACGACCCAAGAGACCCAGTACTTC. Translating gives CASSFGTTQETQYF.

The chain is built from TRBV3-1 (or the pseudogene TRBV3-2) and TRBJ2-2; D might be TRBD1 or TRBD2, each matching 5 bases. Per germline, CDR1 LGHDT and CDR2 YNNKEL (reference sequence). This CDR3 is 12 amino acids long. Trimming removed 2 bases from V and 9 bases from J, with 7 bases in between. The CDR3 loop reads CASSQWGWELFF. The DNA of the CDR3 is TGTGCCAGCAGCCAATGGGGGTGGGAGCTGTTTTTT.

V usage is TRBV6-2 or TRBV6-3 and J usage is TRBJ2-2; D might be TRBD2 (6 bases). The germline V and J ends were trimmed by 6 bases and 3 bases, with 14 bases remaining between them. This CDR3 spans 15 amino acids. Germline assignment: CDR1 MNHEY and CDR2 SVGEGT. The CDR3 region has the DNA TGTGCCAGCAGCCACACATCGGGGGACACCGGGGAGCTGTTTTTT. Encoded protein: CASSHTSGDTGELFF.

The genes are TRBV30 and TRBJ1-2, with 7 bases fitting TRBD1. The germline V gene encodes CDR1 GTSNPN and CDR2 SVGIG (reference sequence). This CDR3 has 13 amino acids. J was trimmed by 4 bases and V by 1 base; bases with no gene match: 3. Written as DNA, the CDR3 is TGTGCCTGGAGTGCGGGACAGACCTATGGCTACACCTTC. Translation gives CAWSAGQTYGYTF.

The chain has TRBV5-1 and TRBJ2-3; 13 nucleotides line up with TRBD2. CDR1 is SGHRS and CDR2 is YFSETQ in the germline V gene. The length of the CDR3 is 16 residues. Trimming at V came to 2 bases and at J to 6 bases, leaving 6 bases not matched to a gene. In DNA, the CDR3 is TGCGCCAGCAGCTTTGGGACTAGCGGGACGGGCGATACGCAGTATTTT. This gives the protein CASSFGTSGTGDTQYF. Full variable domain (outside the CDR3, taken from reference TRBV5-1 and TRBJ2-3): KAGVTQTPRYLIKTRGQQVTLSCSPISGHRSVSWYQQTPGQGLQFLFEYFSETQRNKGNFPGRFSGRQFSNSRSEMNVSTLELGDSALYLCASSFGTSGTGDTQYFGPGTRLTVL.

The chain carries TRBV7-9 and TRBJ2-5; D might be TRBD2 (6 bases). Trimming took 8 bases from V and 5 from J, leaving 18 bases between them. This CDR3 region has 14 residues. CDR1 is SEHNR, CDR2 FQNEAQ, per germline (reference sequence). The CDR3 spells CASLPGAGPETQYF. CDR3 sequence (DNA): TGTGCCAGCCTCCCCGGCGCGGGGCCGGAGACCCAGTACTTC.

The chain recombines TRBV30 with TRBJ1-1; D is possibly TRBD1 (5 bases). This CDR3 comprises 10 residues. Germline V gene sequence: CDR1 GTSNPN, CDR2 SVGIG (reference sequence). V was trimmed by 3 bases and J by 7 bases, leaving 6 bases between them. CDR3 DNA: TGTGCCTGGAGCGGGGGTGAAGCTTTCTTT. Protein sequence: CAWSGGEAFF.

This clone was found many times. This chain uses TRBV18 with TRBJ1-1; tentative D call: TRBD1 (5 bases). Between the trimmed V and J ends, which lost 6 bases and 6 bases, there was a span of 11 bases. The CDR3 is 12 residues long. Germline loops: CDR1 KGHSH, CDR2 LQKENI. This CDR3 is CASSPTGPEAFF. In nucleotides, the CDR3 is TGTGCCAGCTCGCCCACAGGACCTGAAGCTTTCTTT.

This chain joins TRBV19 and TRBJ2-7; 10 bases align to TRBD2. Germline lookup yields CDR1 LNHDA and CDR2 SQIVND (reference sequence). This CDR3 region has 14 residues. J gave up 4 bases and V 5 bases, and 5 bases lay outside the gene matches. CDR3 sequence: CASSLAGGRYEQYF. DNA of the CDR3: TGTGCCAGTAGTTTAGCGGGAGGTCGGTACGAGCAGTACTTC.

The rearrangement uses TRBV5-8 and TRBJ2-7, with D possibly matching TRBD2 (6 bases). The V and J ends lost 2 bases and 2 bases respectively, with 11 bases between them. Per germline, CDR1 SGHTS and CDR2 YDEGEE. The CDR3 spans 14 residues. CDR3 residues: CASSFAGWAYEQYF. In DNA, the CDR3 is TGTGCCAGCAGCTTTGCGGGATGGGCCTACGAGCAGTACTTC.

This clone was observed once. The chain joins TRBV5-6 to TRBJ2-3, with 9 bases fitting TRBD1. The CDR3 has 15 amino acids. V shed 6 bases, J shed 0 bases, and the junction held 5 bases outside the gene matches. From germline, CDR1 is SGHDT and CDR2 YYEEEE. Written as DNA, the CDR3 is TGTGCCAGCACCGAACAGGGGGCGAGCACAGATACGCAGTATTTT. This encodes CASTEQGASTDTQYF. The full variable domain, rest sourced from reference TRBV5-6 and TRBJ2-3, is DAGVTQSPTHLIKTRGQQVTLRCSPKSGHDTVSWYQQALGQGPQFIFQYYEEEERQRGNFPDRFSGHQFPNYSSELNVNALLLGDSALYLCASTEQGASTDTQYFGPGTRLTVL.